This T cell receptor (beta chain) derives from a study of beta chain features in type 1 diabetes. The CDR3 has 12 amino acids. Germline V gene lookup returns CDR1 SNHLY and CDR2 FYNNEI. V was shortened by 9 bases and J by 7 bases, with 15 bases between the two germline ends. Cell sorting via CD45RO/CCR7/CD25/CD127/CD95/CD27 was performed to obtain CD4+ naive, central memory, regulatory and stem cell-like memory cells. Whole-study results and caveats: More deletions and fewer insertions at VDJ junctions were seen in type 1 diabetes patients. Researchers cautioned that cDNA sequencing could over-represent cells with high TCR expression. Patients with Type 1 diabetes showed moderately but significantly shorter TCRB CDR3s in all four CD4+ subsets.

In regard to this clone: What it recognizes is unknown.

Every isolated RNA sample was fully reverse transcribed, so sequencing captured expressed TCRB transcripts. Naive, central memory and regulatory T cell samples came to a mean of roughly 4 million reads. Some clones are missing from TCRdb's copy, which holds only in-frame ones; the method was immunoSEQ multiplex PCR. Altogether some 160,000 clones are present, about 8.1% being singletons, with the ten largest covering 0.45% to 0.55%. This receptor was obtained from a woman aged 18-35 years with type 1 diabetes. What was sequenced was central memory CD4+ T cells from blood. This chain uses TRBV2 with TRBJ1-2; maybe TRBD1 (5 bases). The CDR3 nucleotides are TGTGCCAGACAGGAAGAATTTGGTGGCTACACCTTC. It translates to CARQEEFGGYTF.